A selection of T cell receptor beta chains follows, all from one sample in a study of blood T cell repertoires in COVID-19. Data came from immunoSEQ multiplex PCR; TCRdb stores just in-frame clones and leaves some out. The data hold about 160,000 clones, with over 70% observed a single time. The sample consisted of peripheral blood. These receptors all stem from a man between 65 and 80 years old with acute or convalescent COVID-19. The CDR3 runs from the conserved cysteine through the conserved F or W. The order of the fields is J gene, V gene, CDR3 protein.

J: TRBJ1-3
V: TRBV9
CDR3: CASSDTLGTGVDGNTIYF

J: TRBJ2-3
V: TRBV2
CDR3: CASRLTGDRTDTQYF

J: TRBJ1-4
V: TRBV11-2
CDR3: CASSLDRGESEKLFF

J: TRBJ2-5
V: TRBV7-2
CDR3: CASSLFQGQETQYF

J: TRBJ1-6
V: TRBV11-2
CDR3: CASSKDRVSYNSPLHF

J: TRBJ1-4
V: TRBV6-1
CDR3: CASSDYNEKLFF

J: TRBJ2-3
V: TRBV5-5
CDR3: CASSLEGLGSDTQYF

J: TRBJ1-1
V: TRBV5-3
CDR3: CARSFRQGAGTEAFF

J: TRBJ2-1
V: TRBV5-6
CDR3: CASSPTSGSNEQFF

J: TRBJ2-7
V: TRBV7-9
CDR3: CASSSRTGGDSYEQYF

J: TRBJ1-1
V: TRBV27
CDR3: CASSPKAGRNTEAFF

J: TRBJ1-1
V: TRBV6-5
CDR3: CASSYSWGEQAFF

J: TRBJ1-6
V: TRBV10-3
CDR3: CATAGSYNSPLHF

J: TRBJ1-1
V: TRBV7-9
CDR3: CASKDRLGTEAFF

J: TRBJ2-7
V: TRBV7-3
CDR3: CASSLTTGYEQYF

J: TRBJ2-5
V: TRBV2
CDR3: CASRDSGGDWETQYF

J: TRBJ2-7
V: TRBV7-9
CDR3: CASSLDSGNEQYF

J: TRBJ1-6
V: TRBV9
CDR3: CASSVNEQGGSPLHF

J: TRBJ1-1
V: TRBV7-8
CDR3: CASSYSGQNTEAFF

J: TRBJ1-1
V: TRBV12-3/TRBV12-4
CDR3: CASSRGREAFF

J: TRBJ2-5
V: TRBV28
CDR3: CASSLRAGGETQYF

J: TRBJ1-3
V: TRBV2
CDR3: CASSSQSGNTIYF

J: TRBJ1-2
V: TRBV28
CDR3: CASSLSTGSSAYGYTF

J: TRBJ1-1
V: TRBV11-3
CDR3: CASSLGQRSYREAFF

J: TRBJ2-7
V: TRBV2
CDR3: CASSRTGTGLYEQYF

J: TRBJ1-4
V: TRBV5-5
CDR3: CASSGGQAEKLFF

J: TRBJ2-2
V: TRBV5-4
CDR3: CASSLGSGSTTGELFF

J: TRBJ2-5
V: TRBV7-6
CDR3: CAGGQETQYF

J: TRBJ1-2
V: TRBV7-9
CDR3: CASSLAPGASGGYTF

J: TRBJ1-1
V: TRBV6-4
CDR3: CASSDFPGVNTEAFF

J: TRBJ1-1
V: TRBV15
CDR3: CATSRGWGQNTEAFF

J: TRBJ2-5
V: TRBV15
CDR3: CATSRGDYRRYF

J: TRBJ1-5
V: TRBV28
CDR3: CASSYGTAQNQPQHF

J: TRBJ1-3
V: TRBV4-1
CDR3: CASSQVSVRSGNTIYF

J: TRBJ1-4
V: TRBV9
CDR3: CASSVGTDTFEKLFF

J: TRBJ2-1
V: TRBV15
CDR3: CATSKTSGTYNEQFF

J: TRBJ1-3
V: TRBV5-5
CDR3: CASAETDGNTIYF

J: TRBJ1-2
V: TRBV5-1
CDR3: CASSPVRTNQGGYTF

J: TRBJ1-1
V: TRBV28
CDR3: CASSSPQGWTEAFF

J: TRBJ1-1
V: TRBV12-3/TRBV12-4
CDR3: CASSLTGNTEAFF

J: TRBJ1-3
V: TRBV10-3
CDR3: CAIRGGGNTIYF

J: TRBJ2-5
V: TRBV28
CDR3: CASSFGGSGKTQYF

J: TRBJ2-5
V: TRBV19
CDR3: CASNRGREETQYF

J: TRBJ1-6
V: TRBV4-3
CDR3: CASSQTQGLTSPLHF

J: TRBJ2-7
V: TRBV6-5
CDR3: CASSLDRPVSYEQYF

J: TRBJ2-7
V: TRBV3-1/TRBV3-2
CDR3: CASSQASRTSSYEQYF

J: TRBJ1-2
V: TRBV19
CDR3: CASNLDRGGNYGYTF

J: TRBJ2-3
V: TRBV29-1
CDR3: CSVDGDNTDTQYF

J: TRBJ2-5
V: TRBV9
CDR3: CASSVGTSGRGVTQYF

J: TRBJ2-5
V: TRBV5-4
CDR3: CASSLEPSPETQYF

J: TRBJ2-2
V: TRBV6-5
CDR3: CATHPSGTNTGELFF

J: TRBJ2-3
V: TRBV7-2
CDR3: CASSPRDPLADTQYF